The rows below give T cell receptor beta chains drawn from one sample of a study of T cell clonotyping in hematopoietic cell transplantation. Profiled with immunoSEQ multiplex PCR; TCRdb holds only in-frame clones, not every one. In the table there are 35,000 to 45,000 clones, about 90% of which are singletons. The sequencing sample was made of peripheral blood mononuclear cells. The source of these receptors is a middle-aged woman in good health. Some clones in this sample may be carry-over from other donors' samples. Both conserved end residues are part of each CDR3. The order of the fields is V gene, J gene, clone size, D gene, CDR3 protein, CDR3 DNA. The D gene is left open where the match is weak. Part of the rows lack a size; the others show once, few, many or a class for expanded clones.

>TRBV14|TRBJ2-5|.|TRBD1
CASSPLGQGSRETQYF
TGTGCCAGCAGCCCTCTGGGACAGGGGAGCCGAGAGACCCAGTACTTC
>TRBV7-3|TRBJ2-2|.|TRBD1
CASSGDRLNTGELFF
TGTGCCAGCAGCGGGGACAGATTGAACACCGGGGAGCTGTTTTTT
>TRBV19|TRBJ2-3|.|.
CASSMRQVGTYTQYF
TGTGCCAGTAGTATGAGACAGGTCGGGACTTATACGCAGTATTTT
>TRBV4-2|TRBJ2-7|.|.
CASSQELQGGEEEYF
TGTGCCAGCAGCCAAGAATTACAGGGAGGAGAGGAGGAGTACTTC
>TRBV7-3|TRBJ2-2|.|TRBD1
CASSFETGTGELFF
TGTGCCAGCAGCTTTGAGACAGGGACCGGGGAGCTGTTTTTT
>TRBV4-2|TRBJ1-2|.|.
CASSQDQGDSGYTF
TGTGCCAGCAGCCAAGATCAGGGAGATAGTGGCTACACCTTC
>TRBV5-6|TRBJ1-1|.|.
CASSAGGGPEAFF
TGTGCCAGCAGCGCCGGTGGAGGGCCCGAAGCTTTCTTT
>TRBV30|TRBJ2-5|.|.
CAWSFGGQETQYF
TGTGCCTGGAGCTTCGGAGGGCAAGAGACCCAGTACTTC
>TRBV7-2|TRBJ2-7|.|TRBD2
CASSLGLAYEQYF
TGTGCCAGCAGCCTGGGACTAGCTTACGAGCAGTACTTC
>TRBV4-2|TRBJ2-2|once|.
CASSQDWLNTGELFF
TGTGCCAGCAGCCAAGATTGGCTTAACACCGGGGAGCTGTTTTTT
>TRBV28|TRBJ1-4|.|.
CASNGDSANEKLFF
TGTGCCAGCAATGGGGACTCGGCGAATGAAAAACTGTTTTTT
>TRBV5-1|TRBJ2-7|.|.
CASTAQSSSYEQYF
TGCGCCAGCACGGCACAATCGAGCTCCTACGAGCAGTACTTC
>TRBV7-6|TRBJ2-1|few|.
CASSLARVADEQFF
TGTGCCAGCAGCTTAGCCCGGGTAGCGGATGAGCAGTTCTTC
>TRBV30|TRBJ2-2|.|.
CAWGGEGHGTGELFF
TGTGCCTGGGGGGGAGAGGGGCACGGCACCGGGGAGCTGTTTTTT
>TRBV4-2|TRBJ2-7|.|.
CASSQERLAHYEQYF
TGTGCCAGCAGCCAAGAACGGCTAGCCCACTACGAGCAGTACTTC
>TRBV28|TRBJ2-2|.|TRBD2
CASSFARGAGELFF
TGTGCCAGCAGTTTCGCTCGGGGGGCCGGGGAGCTGTTTTTT
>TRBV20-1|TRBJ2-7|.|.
CSALERSEQYF
TGCAGTGCTCTAGAGCGTTCCGAGCAGTACTTC
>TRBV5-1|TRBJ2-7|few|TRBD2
CASSLAGGRDEQYF
TGCGCCAGCAGCTTGGCCGGCGGGAGAGATGAGCAGTACTTC
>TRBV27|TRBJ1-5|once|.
CASSMRNSQPQHF
TGTGCCAGCAGTATGAGGAACAGTCAGCCCCAGCATTTT
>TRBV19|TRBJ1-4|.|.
CASSEGVLNEKLFF
TGTGCCAGTAGTGAGGGGGTCTTAAATGAAAAACTGTTTTTT
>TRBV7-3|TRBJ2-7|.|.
CASSLITDSYEQYF
TGTGCCAGCAGCTTAATTACAGACTCCTACGAGCAGTACTTC
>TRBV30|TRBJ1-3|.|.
CAWRGVGNTIYF
TGTGCCTGGAGGGGCGTAGGAAACACCATATATTTT
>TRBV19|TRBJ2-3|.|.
CASYEFSTDTQYF
TGTGCCAGCTACGAGTTTAGCACAGATACGCAGTATTTT
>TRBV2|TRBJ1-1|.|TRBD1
CASSEASGGPTEAFF
TGTGCCAGCAGTGAAGCGTCAGGGGGCCCCACTGAAGCTTTCTTT
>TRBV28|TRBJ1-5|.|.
CASSLAQDGGNQPQHF
TGTGCCAGCAGTTTAGCACAGGACGGTGGCAATCAGCCCCAGCATTTT
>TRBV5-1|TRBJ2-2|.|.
CASSAWGTGELFF
TGCGCCAGCAGCGCGTGGGGCACCGGGGAGCTGTTTTTT
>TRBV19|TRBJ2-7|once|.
CASSIGPRGPSYEQYF
TGTGCCAGTAGTATAGGGCCGAGGGGTCCGTCCTACGAGCAGTACTTC
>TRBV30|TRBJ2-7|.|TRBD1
CAWGGRGQEYF
TGTGCCTGGGGCGGAAGGGGGCAAGAGTACTTC
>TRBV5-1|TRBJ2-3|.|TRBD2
CASNPAGVTDTQYF
TGCGCCAGCAACCCTGCGGGAGTGACAGATACGCAGTATTTT
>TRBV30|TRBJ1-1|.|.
CAWRGTAEAFF
TGTGCCTGGAGGGGGACGGCCGAAGCTTTCTTT
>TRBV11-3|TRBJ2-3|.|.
CASSNPPSTDTQYF
TGTGCCAGCAGCAATCCCCCCAGCACAGATACGCAGTATTTT
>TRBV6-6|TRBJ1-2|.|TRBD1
CASSPWTGPNYGYTF
TGTGCCAGCAGTCCTTGGACAGGCCCGAACTATGGCTACACCTTC
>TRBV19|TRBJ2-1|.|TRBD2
CASRLRRESYNEQFF
TGTGCCAGTAGACTTAGGCGGGAGTCTTACAATGAGCAGTTCTTC
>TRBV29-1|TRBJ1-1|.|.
CSATDLDTEAFF
TGCAGCGCCACCGACTTGGACACTGAAGCTTTCTTT
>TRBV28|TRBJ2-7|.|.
CASSVTGRPWEQYF
TGTGCCAGCAGTGTCACGGGACGACCTTGGGAGCAGTACTTC
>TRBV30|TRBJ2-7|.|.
CAWARELYEQYF
TGTGCCTGGGCAAGGGAGCTGTACGAGCAGTACTTC
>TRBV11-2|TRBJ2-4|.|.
CASSPYTGLFAKNIQYF
TGTGCCAGCAGCCCCTATACTGGGTTGTTTGCCAAAAACATTCAGTACTTC
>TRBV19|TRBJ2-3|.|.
CASGGQGRGDTQYF
TGTGCCAGTGGGGGGCAGGGTCGGGGAGATACGCAGTATTTT
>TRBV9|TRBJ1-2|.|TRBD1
CASSVDLQGDLGGYTF
TGTGCCAGCAGCGTAGACCTACAGGGGGATCTTGGTGGCTACACCTTC
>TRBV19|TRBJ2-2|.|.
CASSFGQLNTGELFF
TGTGCCAGTAGTTTCGGACAACTGAACACCGGGGAGCTGTTTTTT
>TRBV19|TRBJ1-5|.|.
CASSIRGYSNQPQHF
TGTGCCAGTAGTATTCGAGGATATAGCAATCAGCCCCAGCATTTT
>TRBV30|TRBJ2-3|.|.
CAWSQSLSTDTQYF
TGTGCCTGGAGTCAGAGTTTGAGCACAGATACGCAGTATTTT
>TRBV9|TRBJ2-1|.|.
CASSVELLAGEQFF
TGTGCCAGCAGCGTGGAACTCCTAGCCGGTGAGCAGTTCTTC
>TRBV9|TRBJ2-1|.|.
CASSRSHNEQFF
TGTGCCAGCAGCCGGTCCCACAATGAGCAGTTCTTC
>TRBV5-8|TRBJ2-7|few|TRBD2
CASSPGLAGEYF
TGTGCCAGCAGCCCGGGACTAGCCGGAGAGTACTTC
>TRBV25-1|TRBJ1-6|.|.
CASSERRGYNSPLHF
TGTGCCAGCAGTGAAAGACGGGGGTATAATTCACCCCTCCACTTT
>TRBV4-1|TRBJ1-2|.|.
CASSQDRGLTAYGYTF
TGCGCCAGCAGCCAAGATCGGGGCCTTACCGCCTATGGCTACACCTTC
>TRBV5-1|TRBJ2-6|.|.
CASSLQPASGANVLTF
TGCGCCAGCAGCCTCCAGCCGGCTTCTGGGGCCAACGTCCTGACTTTC
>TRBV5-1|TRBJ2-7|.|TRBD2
CASSLPSSGSSGEQYF
TGCGCCAGCAGCCTTCCTTCTAGCGGGTCCTCGGGCGAGCAGTACTTC
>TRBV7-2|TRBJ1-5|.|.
CASSSQGGNQPQHF
TGTGCCAGCAGCTCACAGGGAGGCAATCAGCCCCAGCATTTT
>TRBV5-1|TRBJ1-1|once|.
CASSRGATEAFF
TGCGCCAGCAGCCGGGGGGCGACTGAAGCTTTCTTT
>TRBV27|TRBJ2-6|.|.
CASSSPSSGANVLTF
TGTGCCAGCAGTTCCCCAAGCTCTGGGGCCAACGTCCTGACTTTC
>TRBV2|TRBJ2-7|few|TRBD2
CASRSTSASYEQYF
TGTGCCAGCAGATCGACTAGCGCATCCTACGAGCAGTACTTC
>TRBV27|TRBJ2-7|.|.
CASSLAGGYEQYF
TGTGCCAGCAGTTTGGCAGGTGGCTACGAGCAGTACTTC
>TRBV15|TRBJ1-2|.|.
CATSRLSGLDGGYTF
TGTGCCACCAGCAGACTATCCGGGCTGGACGGGGGCTACACCTTC